This T cell receptor (beta chain) emerged from a study of cytotoxic CD8 clonotypes in ibrutinib-treated CLL. Trimming removed 0 bases at V and 0 bases at J, with 12 bases between. The CDR3 is made up of 16 amino acids. CDR1 MGHRA and CDR2 YSYEKL come from the germline V gene. Sequencing was performed with immunoSEQ multiplex PCR; in TCRdb, only in-frame clones are kept and a portion is missing. The sample consists of about 140,000 clones, approximately 80% of them appearing once. The chain employs TRBV4-1 and TRBJ2-7, with no clear D. The source material was PBMCs, sampled after 36 months of ibrutinib treatment. The receptor was isolated from a human donor with chronic lymphocytic leukemia. This chain's CDR3 is CASSQDPSILSYEQYF. The CDR3 DNA is TGCGCCAGCAGCCAAGATCCAAGCATCCTCTCCTACGAGCAGTACTTC.